Each of the 23 T cell receptor beta chains below was sequenced from the same sample in a study of CD8+ T cells in alopecia areata. Extraction of RNA preceded its reverse transcription into cDNA, which served as the sequencing template. The data were produced by immunoSEQ multiplex PCR, yet TCRdb's version contains in-frame clones alone and is incomplete. Of about 200,000 clones in the sample, less than 45% were seen once. Documented treatment: oral pan-JAK inhibitor, 5-10 mg twice daily. Material: CD4+ T cells sorted from blood, obtained around week 31, from a patient treated with tofacitinib. The receptors originated from a human donor with alopecia areata.

V usage is TRBV18 and J usage is TRBJ1-1; D unclear. Trimming took 3 bases from V and 0 from J, leaving 8 bases between them. CDR1 is KGHSH and CDR2 is LQKENI in the germline V gene. This CDR3 is 14 amino acids long. The CDR3 here is CASSPLGLNTEAFF. CDR3 nucleotide sequence: TGTGCCAGCTCACCCTTGGGCCTGAACACTGAAGCTTTCTTT.

The genes are TRBV30 and TRBJ1-4; TRBD1 matches 8 bases. V lost 0 bases and J lost 8; bases outside the gene matches: 2. In germline, CDR1 is GTSNPN, CDR2 SVGIG (reference sequence). CDR3 length: 13 amino acids. In DNA, the CDR3 is TGTGCCTGGAGTGTCCAGGGGGCCGAAAAACTGTTTTTT. It translates to CAWSVQGAEKLFF. Combining the CDR3 with reference TRBV30 and TRBJ1-4 gives the whole variable domain SQTIHQWPATLVQPVGSPLSLECTVEGTSNPNLYWYRQAAGRGLQLLFYSVGIGQISSEVPQNLSASRPQDRQFILSSKKLLLSDSGFYLCAWSVQGAEKLFFGSGTQLSVL.

This chain joins TRBV11-1 and TRBJ2-1; TRBD2 matches at 8 bases. The junction had 3 bases not matched to a gene; V was cut back by 0 bases and J by 2 bases. Germline V lookup: CDR1 SGHAT, CDR2 FQDESV (reference sequence). This CDR3 has 16 amino acids. For the CDR3, the DNA is TGTGCCAGCAGCTTAGCTTACGGGGGGGCCTACAATGAGCAGTTCTTC. Translating gives CASSLAYGGAYNEQFF.

The gene calls are TRBV30 and TRBJ2-7; tentatively, D is TRBD2 (5 bases). Trimming left V 5 bases short and J 0 bases short, with 14 bases between. CDR3 length: 14 amino acids. Germline assignment: CDR1 GTSNPN and CDR2 SVGIG (reference sequence). CDR3 protein: CAWAKLESSYEQYF. The DNA for the CDR3 is TGTGCCTGGGCAAAACTAGAGAGCTCCTACGAGCAGTACTTC.

V is TRBV30 and J is TRBJ2-5, with TRBD1 matching over 8 bases. V lost 3 bases to trimming and J lost 1 base; unmatched junction nucleotides: 7. Germline CDR1 GTSNPN, CDR2 SVGIG (reference sequence). This CDR3 is 15 amino acids long. The CDR3 sequence: CAWRKDRASQETQYF. DNA of the CDR3: TGTGCCTGGAGGAAGGACAGGGCAAGCCAAGAGACCCAGTACTTC.

The J gene is TRBJ1-1, the V gene TRBV5-1; D unclear. V gave up 3 bases and J gave up 5 bases, with 11 bases separating them. The CDR3 totals 13 residues. Germline V gene sequence: CDR1 SGHRS, CDR2 YFSETQ. CDR3 sequence (DNA): TGCGCCAGCAGCTGGGAGGGTGGTACTGAAGCTTTCTTT. Residues: CASSWEGGTEAFF.

This clone was seen repeatedly, ten times or more. The V gene is TRBV7-2, the J gene TRBJ2-4; possibly TRBD2 for D (6 bases). Trimming pared 2 bases from V and 0 bases from J, leaving 11 bases between. The CDR3 runs to 16 residues. Looked up from germline, CDR1 is SGHTA and CDR2 is FQGNSA. CDR3 loop: CASSLSGVLAKNIQYF. The DNA of the CDR3 is TGTGCCAGCAGCTTATCGGGGGTTCTAGCCAAAAACATTCAGTACTTC.

This clone was detected a few times. This same CDR3 is encoded by further DNA sequences in the sample. The V gene is TRBV30, the J gene TRBJ1-1, with D perhaps TRBD1 (6 bases). Trimming cost V 3 bases and J 1 base, with 9 bases left between them. This CDR3 has 13 residues. Germline CDR1 GTSNPN, CDR2 SVGIG (reference sequence). CDR3 bases: TGTGCCTGGAGCCGACAGGAGAACACTGAAGCTTTCTTT. It encodes CAWSRQENTEAFF. Combining the CDR3 with reference TRBV30 and TRBJ1-1 gives the whole variable domain SQTIHQWPATLVQPVGSPLSLECTVEGTSNPNLYWYRQAAGRGLQLLFYSVGIGQISSEVPQNLSASRPQDRQFILSSKKLLLSDSGFYLCAWSRQENTEAFFGQGTRLTVV.

The chain is built from TRBV30 and TRBJ1-1; D is unclear. The germline V gene has CDR1 GTSNPN and CDR2 SVGIG (reference sequence). This CDR3 spans 14 amino acids. The V gene lost 5 bases and the J gene lost 7 bases, with 20 bases spanning the gap. CDR3 in amino acids: CAWGGGVRNHEAFF. The CDR3 bases are TGTGCCTGGGGCGGCGGGGTCAGGAATCATGAAGCTTTCTTT.

The sample holds a few counts of this clone. The chain has TRBV29-1 and TRBJ1-2; D remains ambiguous. This CDR3 spans 13 amino acids. Germline loops: CDR1 SQVTM, CDR2 ANQGSEA. V lost 4 bases and J lost 3, with 12 bases in between. CDR3 protein: CSVVGNLDYGYTF. The CDR3 coding sequence is TGCAGCGTTGTTGGGAATCTGGACTATGGCTACACCTTC.

This clone has just a few counts. The rearrangement joins TRBV30 to TRBJ2-3; the D is unclear. The CDR3 contains 16 residues. V dropped 0 bases and J dropped 2 bases, with 15 bases sitting between them. The germline V gene has CDR1 GTSNPN and CDR2 SVGIG (reference sequence). This CDR3 is CAWSVLGGGNTDTQYF. The DNA for the CDR3 is TGTGCCTGGAGTGTGCTGGGCGGCGGAAACACAGATACGCAGTATTTT.

This clone was counted a few times. The chain is built from TRBV7-2 and TRBJ2-7; no clear D. The CDR3 is 13 amino acids. Germline V gene lookup returns CDR1 SGHTA and CDR2 FQGNSA. Between the trimmed V and J ends, which lost 2 bases and 7 bases, there was a span of 12 bases. CDR3 nucleotide sequence: TGTGCCAGCAGCTTAATAGGCTTTAATGAGCAGTACTTC. It translates to CASSLIGFNEQYF.

The chain recombines TRBV5-4 with TRBJ2-3, with TRBD2 identical over 12 bases. Germline CDR1 and CDR2: SGHNT and YYREEE (reference sequence). The CDR3 covers 16 residues. Trimming cost V 3 bases and J 1 base; bases outside gene matches: 3. This chain's CDR3 is CASSSRTSGGTDTQYF. The CDR3 nucleotides read TGTGCCAGCAGCTCTAGGACTAGCGGGGGCACAGATACGCAGTATTTT.

V and J are TRBV10-3 and TRBJ2-3, with TRBD2 as a possible D gene (5 bases). Trimming stripped 3 bases from V and 3 bases from J, with 13 bases between. There are 15 residues in the CDR3. CDR1 and CDR2 from the germline V gene are ENHRY and SYGVKD. DNA of the CDR3: TGTGCCATCAGTGAACCAGGACTCGCGACAGATACGCAGTATTTT. Translated: CAISEPGLATDTQYF.

The chain employs TRBV7-2 and TRBJ2-3; D is perhaps TRBD1 (5 bases). V lost 5 bases, J lost 1 base, and 10 bases lay in between. The germline CDR1 and CDR2 sequences are SGHTA and FQGNSA. The CDR3 is 14 amino acids. The CDR3 region is CASSPGPRTDTQYF. The CDR3, as DNA: TGTGCCAGCAGCCCAGGGCCCCGCACAGATACGCAGTATTTT.

The V call is TRBV9, the J call TRBJ2-7; D perhaps matches TRBD2 (5 bases). Germline V lookup: CDR1 SGDLS, CDR2 YYNGEE. V gave up 4 bases and J gave up 6 bases, with 14 bases separating them. The CDR3 contains 13 residues. CDR3 protein: CASSPSLAGEQYF. Here the CDR3 DNA reads TGTGCCAGCAGCCCCAGTCTAGCTGGCGAGCAGTACTTC. The variable domain in full, with the rest retrieved from reference TRBV9 and TRBJ2-7, is DSGVTQTPKHLITATGQRVTLRCSPRSGDLSVYWYQQSLDQGLQFLIQYYNGEERAKGNILERFSAQQFPDLHSELNLSSLELGDSALYFCASSPSLAGEQYFGPGTRLTVT.

This chain joins TRBV30 and TRBJ2-7; unclear D gene. V was trimmed by 2 bases and J by 5 bases, leaving 10 bases between them. The CDR3 has 12 residues. Germline values: CDR1 GTSNPN, CDR2 SVGIG (reference sequence). DNA of the CDR3: TGTGCCTGGAGTAGCCAGTTCCACGAGCAGTACTTC. Protein: CAWSSQFHEQYF.

CDR3 nucleotide sequence: TGCGCCAGCAGCCATGGAGCGGGATCCTACGAGCAGTACTTC. Protein product: CASSHGAGSYEQYF. V gene TRBV4-1 combines with J gene TRBJ2-7, with 7 bases lining up with TRBD2. The CDR3 loop spans 14 amino acids. V lost 3 bases to trimming and J lost 1 base; unmatched junction nucleotides: 3. Germline lookup yields CDR1 MGHRA and CDR2 YSYEKL.

This clone was seen a handful of times. This chain uses TRBV14 with TRBJ2-6; the D call may be TRBD1 or TRBD2 (5 bases each). The CDR3 contains 16 residues. V was shortened by 3 bases and J by 0 bases, with 9 bases between the two germline ends. Germline V lookup: CDR1 SGHDN, CDR2 FVKESK. The CDR3 nucleotides are TGTGCCAGCAGCCAGGGACCCAGCTCTGGGGCCAACGTCCTGACTTTC. Its translation: CASSQGPSSGANVLTF.

V gene TRBV30 combines with J gene TRBJ1-1; 8 bases agree with TRBD1. V lost 5 bases to trimming and J lost 6 bases; unmatched junction nucleotides: 8. The CDR3 totals 13 residues. Germline assignment: CDR1 GTSNPN and CDR2 SVGIG (reference sequence). The CDR3 sequence: CAWAGGAEAEAFF. As DNA, the CDR3 is TGTGCCTGGGCAGGGGGCGCAGAGGCTGAAGCTTTCTTT.

This clone occurred once. The chain links TRBV27 to TRBJ1-2; D unclear. The V end lost 6 bases, the J end lost 9 bases, and 11 bases lay between the germline ends. This CDR3 has 11 residues. CDR1 MNHEY and CDR2 SMNVEV come from the germline V gene (reference sequence). The CDR3 nucleotides read TGTGCCAGCAGGACGGTTGGACGCTACACCTTC. Encoded protein: CASRTVGRYTF.

The rearrangement links TRBV10-3 to TRBJ2-7, with D maybe TRBD1 (6 bases). This CDR3 region has 13 residues. The V end lost 1 base, the J end lost 5 bases, and 9 bases lay between the germline ends. CDR1 is ENHRY and CDR2 is SYGVKD in the germline V gene. Written as DNA, the CDR3 is TGTGCCATCAGTGAGTACAGGGCCGACGAGCAGTACTTC. Translated, it gives CAISEYRADEQYF.

The genes are TRBV9 and TRBJ2-3; no firm D call. The CDR3 covers 11 residues. Germline CDR1 and CDR2: SGDLS and YYNGEE. Trimming shortened V by 2 bases and J by 7 bases, and 5 bases separated the two germline ends. The CDR3 loop reads CASSVGNTQYF. CDR3 DNA: TGTGCCAGCAGCGTGGGGAATACGCAGTATTTT. Together with reference TRBV9 and TRBJ2-3, the CDR3 gives the full variable domain: DSGVTQTPKHLITATGQRVTLRCSPRSGDLSVYWYQQSLDQGLQFLIQYYNGEERAKGNILERFSAQQFPDLHSELNLSSLELGDSALYFCASSVGNTQYFGPGTRLTVL.